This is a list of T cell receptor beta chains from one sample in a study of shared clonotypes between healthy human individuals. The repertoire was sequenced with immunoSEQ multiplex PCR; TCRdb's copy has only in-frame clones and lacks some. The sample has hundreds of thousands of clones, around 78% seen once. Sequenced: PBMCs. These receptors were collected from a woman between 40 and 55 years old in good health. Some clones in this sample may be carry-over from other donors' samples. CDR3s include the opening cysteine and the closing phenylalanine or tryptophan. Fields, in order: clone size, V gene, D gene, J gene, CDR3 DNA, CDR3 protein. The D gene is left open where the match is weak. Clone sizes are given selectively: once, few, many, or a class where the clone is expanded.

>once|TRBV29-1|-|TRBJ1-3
TGCAGCGTTGAAACAGTGGGGCATACACCGGCCATATATTTT
CSVETVGHTPAIYF
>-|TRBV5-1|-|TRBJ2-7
TGCGCCAGCAGCTTGGCCGCAGGGGACGGCTACGAGCAGTACTTC
CASSLAAGDGYEQYF
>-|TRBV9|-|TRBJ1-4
TGTGCCAGCAGCCCCCGGACCGCCGGTAATGAAAAACTGTTTTTT
CASSPRTAGNEKLFF
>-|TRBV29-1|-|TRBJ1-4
TGCAGCGTTGGCAAGCTGGGTCAGAATGAAAAACTGTTTTTT
CSVGKLGQNEKLFF
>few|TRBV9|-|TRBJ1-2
TGTGCCAGCAGCTTGTCGCTGGGGGGAGACTATGGCTACACCTTC
CASSLSLGGDYGYTF
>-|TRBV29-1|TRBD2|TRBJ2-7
TGCAGCCCGTGGGGAGTGGCGGGAGGGCCGTTTGTCTACGAGCAGTACTTC
CSPWGVAGGPFVYEQYF
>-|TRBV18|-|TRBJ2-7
TGTGCCAGCTCACCAGTCGGCTTAACTACCTACGAGCAGTACTTC
CASSPVGLTTYEQYF
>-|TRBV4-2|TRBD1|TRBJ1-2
TGTGCCAGCAGCCAACCCGACAGGGCTGGCTACACCTTC
CASSQPDRAGYTF
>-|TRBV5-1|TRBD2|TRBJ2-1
TGCGCCAGCAGCTTGGCTCTAGCGGAGTACTCCTACAATGAGCAGTTCTTC
CASSLALAEYSYNEQFF
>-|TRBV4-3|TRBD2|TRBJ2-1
TGCGCCAGCAGCCAAGATCCCGGACTAGCGGGAGGGCGGGTCCAGTTCTTC
CASSQDPGLAGGRVQFF
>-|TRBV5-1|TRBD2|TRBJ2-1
TGCGCCAGCAGCCAGACTAGCGGGAGGGGTTCCTACAATGAGCAGTTCTTC
CASSQTSGRGSYNEQFF
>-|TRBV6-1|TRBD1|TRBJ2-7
TGTGCCAGCTACGGACAGGGTTACGAGCAGTACTTC
CASYGQGYEQYF
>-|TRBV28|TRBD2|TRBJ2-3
TGTGCCAGCAGTTTAGTCCTAGCGGGAGGGACAGATACGCAGTATTTT
CASSLVLAGGTDTQYF
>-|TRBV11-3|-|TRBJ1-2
TGTGCCAGCAGCTTAGCTACAGGGTACTATGGCTACACCTTC
CASSLATGYYGYTF
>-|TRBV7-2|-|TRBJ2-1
TGTGCCAGCAGCTTACTCAACTTAATCTCAGGCAATGAGCAGTTCTTC
CASSLLNLISGNEQFF
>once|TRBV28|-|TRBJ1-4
TGTGCCAGCAGCCCCTCGGGTGCGGCTAATGAAAAACTGTTTTTT
CASSPSGAANEKLFF
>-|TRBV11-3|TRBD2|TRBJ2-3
TGTGCCAGCAGCCGCGGACTAGCGAGCACAGATACGCAGTATTTT
CASSRGLASTDTQYF
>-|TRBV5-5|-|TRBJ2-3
TGTGCCAGCAGCTTGGTACAGGGTCGGCATACGCAGTATTTT
CASSLVQGRHTQYF
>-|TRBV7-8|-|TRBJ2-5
TGTGCCAGCAGCTTCCAGGGAAAAGAGACCCAGTACTTC
CASSFQGKETQYF
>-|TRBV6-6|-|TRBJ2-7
TGTGCCAGCACCCTAGGGAGTGCGGGGTACGAGCAGTACTTC
CASTLGSAGYEQYF
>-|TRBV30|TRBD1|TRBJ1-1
TGTGCCTGGTATCCGGGACAGGCCAACACTGAAGCTTTCTTT
CAWYPGQANTEAFF
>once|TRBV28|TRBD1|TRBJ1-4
TGTGCCAGCAGTCTGGACAGGGGGTTTAATGAAAAACTGTTTTTT
CASSLDRGFNEKLFF
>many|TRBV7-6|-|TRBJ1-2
TGTGCCAGCAGCTTAAGACAGCAATATGGCTACACCTTC
CASSLRQQYGYTF
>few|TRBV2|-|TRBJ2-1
TGTGCCAGCAGTGAGTCAAATGAGCAGTTCTTC
CASSESNEQFF
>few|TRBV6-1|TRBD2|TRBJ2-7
TGTGCCAGCAGTGAAACTAGCGGAGGTTCCTACGAGCAGTACTTC
CASSETSGGSYEQYF
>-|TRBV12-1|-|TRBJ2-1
TGTGCCAGCAGCGCCGGGGGCGGGGCCAACCCGCCCTACAATGAGCAGTTCTTC
CASSAGGGANPPYNEQFF
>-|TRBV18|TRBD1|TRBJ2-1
TGTGCCAGCTCGCCCGGGACAGCCGAGCAGTTCTTC
CASSPGTAEQFF
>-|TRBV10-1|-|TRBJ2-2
TGCGCCAGCAGTGCCGGAGGCACCGGGGAGCTGTTTTTT
CASSAGGTGELFF
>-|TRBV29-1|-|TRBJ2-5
TGCAGCGTTGGGTCAGGCTCCGGGGTCGGGGGAGAGACCCAGTACTTC
CSVGSGSGVGGETQYF
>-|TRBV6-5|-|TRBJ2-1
TGTGCCAGCCGCAAAGCCAAGAGGATCTACAATGAGCAGTTCTTC
CASRKAKRIYNEQFF
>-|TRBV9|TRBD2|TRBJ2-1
TGTGCCAGCAGCGTAGTTGGGGTGGGAGGGCCATTTGGTGAGCAGTTCTTC
CASSVVGVGGPFGEQFF
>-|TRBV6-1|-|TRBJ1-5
TGTGCCAGCAGGGCGCAGATTTTTAGCAATCAGCCCCAGCATTTT
CASRAQIFSNQPQHF
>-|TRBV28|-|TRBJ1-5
TGTGCCAGCACTAGTACGGGACAGCCCCAGCATTTT
CASTSTGQPQHF
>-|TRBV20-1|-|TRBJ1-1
TGCAGTGCTAGCCGACTCGAAGCTTTCTTT
CSASRLEAFF
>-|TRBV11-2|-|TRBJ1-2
TGTGCCAGCAGCTTAGCAGCCTCTAACTATGGCTACACCTTC
CASSLAASNYGYTF
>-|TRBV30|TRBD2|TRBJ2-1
TGTGCCTGGAGCAGGACTAGCGGATACAATGAGCAGTTCTTC
CAWSRTSGYNEQFF
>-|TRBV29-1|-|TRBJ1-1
TGCAGCGTTTCTCTGGGGGGGAGGGACACTGAAGCTTTCTTT
CSVSLGGRDTEAFF
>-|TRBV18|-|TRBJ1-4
TGTGCCAGCTCACCCCCTCCAGGGTTCGGTGAAAAACTGTTTTTT
CASSPPPGFGEKLFF
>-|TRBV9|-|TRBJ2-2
TGTGCCAGCAGCGTAGTTCACGGGGGAATCTTGGCCGGGGAGCTGTTTTTT
CASSVVHGGILAGELFF
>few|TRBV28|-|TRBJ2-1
TGTGCCAGCTCGGGACCCATTTTTACCCACAGTGAGCAGTTCTTC
CASSGPIFTHSEQFF
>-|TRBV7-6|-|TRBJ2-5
TGTGCCAGCAGCTTAGATATCCCGGGACCACATCAACCCCAAGAGACCCAGTACTTC
CASSLDIPGPHQPQETQYF
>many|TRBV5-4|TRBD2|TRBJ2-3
TGTGCCAGCAGCTTGGAGCGGGAGGCTGGAGATACGCAGTATTTT
CASSLEREAGDTQYF
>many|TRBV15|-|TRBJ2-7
TGTGCCACCAGCAGGGACACTACCTACGAGCAGTACTTC
CATSRDTTYEQYF
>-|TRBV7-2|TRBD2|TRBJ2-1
TGTGCCAGCAGCTTAGCGGGACTAGGTGCCTACAATGAGCAGTTCTTC
CASSLAGLGAYNEQFF
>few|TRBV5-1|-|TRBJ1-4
TGCGCCAGCAGCTCCCAGGGTTATGGCGAAAAACTGTTTTTT
CASSSQGYGEKLFF
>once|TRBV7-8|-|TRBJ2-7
TGTGCCAGCAGCTTAAGGGCCTTGGTCGTGTACGAGCAGTACTTC
CASSLRALVVYEQYF
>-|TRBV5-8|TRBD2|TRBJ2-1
TGTGCCAGCAGTGATGGACTAGCGGGAGACGGTGAGCAGTTCTTC
CASSDGLAGDGEQFF
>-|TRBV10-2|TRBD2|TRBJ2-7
TGCGCCAGCAGTGATTCCTACTTACTTGCACTAGCGGGTCGGAGCTACGAGCAGTACTTC
CASSDSYLLALAGRSYEQYF
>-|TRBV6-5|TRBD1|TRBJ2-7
TGTGCCAGCAGTTACGGGCCCGGGACAGGGGGCTACGAGCAGTACTTC
CASSYGPGTGGYEQYF